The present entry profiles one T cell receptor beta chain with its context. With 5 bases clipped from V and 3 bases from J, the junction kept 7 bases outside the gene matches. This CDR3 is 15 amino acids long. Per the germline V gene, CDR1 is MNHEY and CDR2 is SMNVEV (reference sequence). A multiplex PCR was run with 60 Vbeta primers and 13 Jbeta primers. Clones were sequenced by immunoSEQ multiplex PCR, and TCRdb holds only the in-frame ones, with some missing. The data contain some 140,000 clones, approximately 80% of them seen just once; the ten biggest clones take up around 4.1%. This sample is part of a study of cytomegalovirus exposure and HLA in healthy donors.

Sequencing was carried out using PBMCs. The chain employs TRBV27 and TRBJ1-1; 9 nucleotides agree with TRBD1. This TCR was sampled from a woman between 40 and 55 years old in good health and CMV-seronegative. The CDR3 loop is CASSQDRGGYTEAFF. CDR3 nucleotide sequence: TGTGCCAGCAGTCAGGACAGGGGTGGGTACACTGAAGCTTTCTTT.